The next 3 T cell receptor beta chains were all read from a single sample in a study of T-cell memory formation after mild COVID-19. TCRdb reprocessed the 5' RACE reads via MiXCR and lists one record per CDR3 protein. The table includes hundreds of thousands of distinct CDR3 sequences, 25% to 30% detected once. The source material was PBMCs or a T cell subset sorted from them (not recorded which). Receptors originate from an adult woman who had mild COVID-19 (a few samples of this study predate the infection). Cell type and time point are not known.

This clonotype was detected only a few times. This rearrangement joins TRBV12-3 or TRBV12-4 to TRBJ1-1; D is undetermined. The CDR3 sequence is 11 residues long. Trimming took off 6 bases at V and 10 bases at J, with 12 bases between the two ends. The DNA of the CDR3 is TGTGCCAGCAGGCAACGGATCCGAGCTTTCTTT. As protein: CASRQRIRAFF.

This sequence joins TRBV6-1 and TRBJ2-1; a weak D match, TRBD2 (7 bases). V lost 0 bases to trimming and J lost 1 base, with 10 bases between them. Germline CDR1 MNHNS, CDR2 SASEGT. The CDR3 has 16 residues. CDR3 amino acids: CASSEAGGPSYNEQFF. CDR3 nucleotides: TGTGCCAGCAGTGAAGCGGGGGGGCCTTCCTACAATGAGCAGTTCTTC.

In regard to this clonotype: A read error may be the cause here, since a much bigger clone is one base away. The chain joins TRBV6-6 to TRBJ2-5, with D hard to call. The CDR3 runs to 11 residues. The germline CDR1 and CDR2 sequences are MNHNY and SVGAGI (reference sequence). CDR3 region: CSSTSKETQYF. CDR3 DNA sequence: TGTTCCAGCACTTCAAAAGAGACCCAGTACTTC.